This is a list of T cell receptor beta chains from one sample in a study of T cells in localized non-small cell lung cancer. Generated by immunoSEQ multiplex PCR, the TCRdb table keeps only in-frame clones and is missing some. The sample holds about 31,000 clones, 89% seen once. The starting material was peripheral blood, obtained before any cancer treatment. These TCRs come from a woman aged 40 to 75 with stage I lung adenocarcinoma. The CDR3 runs from the conserved cysteine through the conserved F or W. A D gene is named only where the DNA matches it firmly. Only some rows state a clone size, as once, few, many or a class for expanded clones.

j_call,d_call,v_call,clone_size,cdr3_aa,cdr3_nt
TRBJ2-7,TRBD1,TRBV13,-,CASSLEGQGSYEQYF,TGTGCCAGCAGCTTAGAGGGACAGGGATCCTACGAGCAGTACTTC
TRBJ2-2,-,TRBV30,-,CAWSVLANTGELFF,TGTGCCTGGAGTGTATTAGCGAACACCGGGGAGCTGTTTTTT
TRBJ1-5,-,TRBV6-5,-,CASSYGRKGQPQHF,TGTGCCAGCAGTTACGGTAGGAAAGGTCAGCCCCAGCATTTT
TRBJ2-5,-,TRBV28,-,CASSSASRPETQYF,TGTGCCAGCAGTTCGGCCAGTCGACCGGAGACCCAGTACTTC
TRBJ1-1,-,TRBV2,-,CASTENTEAFF,TGTGCCAGCACGGAGAACACTGAAGCTTTCTTT
TRBJ1-1,-,TRBV18,-,CATPRDQNTEAFF,TGTGCCACCCCAAGGGACCAAAACACTGAAGCTTTCTTT
TRBJ1-5,TRBD1,TRBV18,-,CASSPPGQGNQPQHF,TGTGCCAGCTCACCGCCGGGACAGGGGAATCAGCCCCAGCATTTT
TRBJ1-2,-,TRBV6-1,-,CASSEAHREVYGYTF,TGTGCCAGCAGTGAAGCGCACAGGGAGGTCTATGGCTACACCTTC
TRBJ2-7,TRBD2,TRBV19,-,CASSPGLAFEQYF,TGTGCCAGTAGCCCGGGACTAGCGTTCGAGCAGTACTTC
TRBJ1-3,-,TRBV10-1,-,CASSEGGSGNTIYF,TGCGCCAGCAGCGAGGGGGGCTCTGGAAACACCATATATTTT
TRBJ1-2,-,TRBV4-1,-,CASSQEQSNYGYTF,TGCGCCAGCAGCCAAGAACAGTCTAACTATGGCTACACCTTC
TRBJ2-5,-,TRBV6-1,-,CASSEATAQETQYF,TGTGCCAGCAGTGAAGCGACGGCCCAAGAGACCCAGTACTTC
TRBJ1-2,-,TRBV28,-,CASRYPGQGYTF,TGTGCCAGCAGATACCCAGGGCAGGGCTACACCTTC
TRBJ2-5,TRBD1,TRBV29-1,-,CSVDEWTGAETQYF,TGCAGCGTTGACGAATGGACAGGAGCGGAGACCCAGTACTTC
TRBJ2-5,TRBD1,TRBV7-8,-,CASHHRGRGETQYF,TGTGCCAGCCACCACAGGGGGCGAGGAGAGACCCAGTACTTC
TRBJ1-2,TRBD1,TRBV7-9,-,CASTHPRGLGVVGYTF,TGTGCCAGCACCCACCCCAGGGGGCTAGGGGTTGTGGGCTACACCTTC
TRBJ2-1,-,TRBV7-3,-,CASSSREHNEQFF,TGTGCCAGCAGCTCCCGGGAACACAATGAGCAGTTCTTC
TRBJ1-1,-,TRBV11-2,-,CASSLGRNTEAFF,TGTGCCAGCAGCCTCGGGCGGAACACTGAAGCTTTCTTT
TRBJ2-3,-,TRBV27,-,CASSLGDSTDTQYF,TGTGCCAGCAGTTTGGGGGACAGCACAGATACGCAGTATTTT
TRBJ2-7,-,TRBV28,-,CASSLEAGAIYEQYF,TGTGCCAGCAGTTTAGAGGCAGGGGCTATCTACGAGCAGTACTTC
TRBJ2-7,-,TRBV19,-,CASSIGRDLSYEQYF,TGTGCCAGTAGTATTGGGCGGGACCTCTCCTACGAGCAGTACTTC
TRBJ1-5,-,TRBV30,-,CAWSMGRAGNQPQHF,TGTGCCTGGAGTATGGGCAGGGCCGGCAATCAGCCCCAGCATTTT
TRBJ2-2,TRBD2,TRBV11-3,-,CASSLSAGGNTGELFF,TGTGCCAGCAGCTTAAGTGCGGGGGGGAACACCGGGGAGCTGTTTTTT
TRBJ2-7,TRBD1,TRBV30,few,CAWIGQGTYEQYF,TGTGCCTGGATCGGACAGGGCACCTACGAGCAGTACTTC
TRBJ2-3,TRBD1,TRBV18,-,CASSPMGQDTDTQYF,TGTGCCAGCTCACCCATGGGACAGGACACAGATACGCAGTATTTT
TRBJ2-3,TRBD2,TRBV29-1,-,CSVSGTSGSNRGDTQYF,TGCAGCGTTTCCGGGACTAGCGGGAGTAATAGAGGAGATACGCAGTATTTT
TRBJ2-3,TRBD1,TRBV7-8,-,CASRGRAQGAYADTQYF,TGTGCCAGCAGGGGGCGGGCACAGGGGGCTTATGCAGATACGCAGTATTTT
TRBJ2-5,-,TRBV9,-,CASSVDPTGETQYF,TGTGCCAGCAGCGTAGATCCGACCGGGGAGACCCAGTACTTC
TRBJ1-4,TRBD1,TRBV18,-,CASSPPGTGVDEKLFF,TGTGCCAGCTCACCACCGGGAACAGGGGTGGATGAAAAACTGTTTTTT
TRBJ1-1,-,TRBV6-4,-,CASSAGYGNTEAFF,TGTGCCAGCAGTGCAGGGTACGGGAACACTGAAGCTTTCTTT
TRBJ1-2,-,TRBV5-6,-,CASSFGISNYGYTF,TGTGCCAGCAGCTTTGGGATATCTAACTATGGCTACACCTTC
TRBJ2-1,-,TRBV30,-,CAWSRTRDEQFF,TGTGCCTGGAGCAGGACTCGGGATGAGCAGTTCTTC
TRBJ2-5,TRBD2,TRBV5-5,-,CASRSGGSQETQYF,TGTGCCAGCAGGTCCGGCGGGAGCCAAGAGACCCAGTACTTC
TRBJ2-7,-,TRBV7-3,-,CASSLGGTSSYEQYF,TGTGCCAGCAGCTTAGGTGGGACAAGTTCCTACGAGCAGTACTTC
TRBJ2-5,-,TRBV2,-,CASSGITQYF,TGTGCCAGCAGTGGGATAACCCAGTACTTC
TRBJ2-7,-,TRBV11-1,-,CASSLAGVTYEQYF,TGTGCCAGCAGCTTAGCGGGGGTAACCTACGAGCAGTACTTC
TRBJ2-2,TRBD1,TRBV5-1,-,CASSYRGKTGELFF,TGCGCCAGCAGCTACAGGGGGAAGACCGGGGAGCTGTTTTTT
TRBJ2-3,-,TRBV28,-,CASSDDAVGDTQYF,TGTGCCAGCAGTGACGATGCTGTGGGAGATACGCAGTATTTT
TRBJ1-5,-,TRBV28,few,CASKTGPYSNQPQHF,TGTGCCAGCAAGACAGGACCCTATAGCAATCAGCCCCAGCATTTT
TRBJ2-5,TRBD2,TRBV18,-,CASSPRTSGRAVETQYF,TGTGCCAGCTCACCACGGACTAGCGGGAGGGCCGTGGAGACCCAGTACTTC
TRBJ2-3,TRBD2,TRBV19,-,CASSISSGSASDTQYF,TGTGCCAGTAGTATTTCTAGCGGGAGTGCATCGGATACGCAGTATTTT
TRBJ1-1,-,TRBV19,-,CASSIRGAGNTEAFF,TGTGCCAGTAGTATTCGAGGGGCTGGGAACACTGAAGCTTTCTTT
TRBJ2-7,-,TRBV19,-,CASSESSYEQYF,TGTGCCAGTTCAGAGAGCTCCTACGAGCAGTACTTC
TRBJ1-4,-,TRBV14,-,CASSQDQELFF,TGTGCCAGCAGCCAAGATCAAGAACTGTTTTTT
TRBJ1-2,TRBD1,TRBV7-2,-,CASSPGQSYGYTF,TGTGCCAGCAGCCCGGGACAGTCCTATGGCTACACCTTC
TRBJ2-4,-,TRBV18,-,CASSPGLGNIQYF,TGTGCCAGCTCACCGGGCCTTGGGAACATTCAGTACTTC
TRBJ2-1,-,TRBV4-1,-,CASCKDPSSYNEQFF,TGCGCCAGCTGTAAAGACCCGAGCTCCTACAATGAGCAGTTCTTC
TRBJ2-3,-,TRBV2,-,CASSENFPTDTQYF,TGTGCCAGCAGTGAAAATTTTCCCACAGATACGCAGTATTTT